This T cell receptor (beta chain) was documented in a study of blood T cell repertoires in COVID-19. Study summary: The origin of the acute and convalescent COVID-19 samples was the United States, Italy and Spain. In each case, the material was cDNA or gDNA derived from T cells, B-cell-depleted T cells, or PBMCs.

The ends were cut back, 7 bases at V and 6 bases at J, with 13 bases in the middle. From germline, CDR1 is MNHEY and CDR2 SVGAGI. CDR3 length: 13 amino acids. The table came from immunoSEQ multiplex PCR; TCRdb's copy has only in-frame clones and leaves some out. Among more than 300,000 clones listed, 89% were seen once. This clone was seen just once. The TCR was taken from a woman between 25 and 40 years old with COVID-19, enrolled during active disease. Material for sequencing was peripheral blood. The V and J genes are TRBV6-5 and TRBJ2-1, with D maybe TRBD2 (6 bases). The CDR3 protein is CASTEGLLNEQFF. The CDR3 nucleotides read TGTGCCAGCACCGAAGGACTACTCAATGAGCAGTTCTTC.